This T cell receptor (beta chain) was sequenced during a study of T cell responses to AZD1222 COVID-19 vaccine. Turning to this clone: Its target is unknown. This specimen includes other DNA sequences encoding the same CDR3.

CDR1 SGHRS and CDR2 YFSETQ come from the germline V gene. The CDR3 spans 13 residues. Trimming cost V 1 base and J 3 bases, with 7 bases left between them. The repertoire was sequenced with immunoSEQ multiplex PCR; TCRdb's copy has only in-frame clones and lacks some. Counted here are roughly 130,000 clones, roughly nine tenths occurring once; the ten biggest clones make up 7.5%. Study observations and caveats: Breadth and depth of Spike-specific TCRs rose after two AZD1222 doses. Spike was spanned by vaccine-associated CD4 TCRs, which were dominant at 160-218 and 743-854.

Source: peripheral blood, taken 28 days after the second dose of the MenACWY control vaccine. V gene TRBV5-1 combines with J gene TRBJ2-5; D possibly uses TRBD1 or TRBD2 (5 bases each). The clonotype originates from an adult who received the MenACWY meningococcal vaccine as a control. Here the CDR3 DNA reads TGCGCCAGCAGCTTGCGAGGGGAAGAGACCCAGTACTTC. Translating gives CASSLRGEETQYF.